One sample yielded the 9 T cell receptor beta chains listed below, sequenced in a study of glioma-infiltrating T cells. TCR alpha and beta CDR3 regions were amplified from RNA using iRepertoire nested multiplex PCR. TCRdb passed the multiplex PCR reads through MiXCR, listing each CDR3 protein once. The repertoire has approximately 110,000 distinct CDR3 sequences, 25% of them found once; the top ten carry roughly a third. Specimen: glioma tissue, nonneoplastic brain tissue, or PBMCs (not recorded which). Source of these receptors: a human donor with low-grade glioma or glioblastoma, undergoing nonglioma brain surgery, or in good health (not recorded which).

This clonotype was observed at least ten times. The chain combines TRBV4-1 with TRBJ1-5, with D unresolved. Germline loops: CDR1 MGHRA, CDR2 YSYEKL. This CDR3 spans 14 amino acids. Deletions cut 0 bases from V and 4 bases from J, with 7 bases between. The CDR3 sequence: CASSQEEGNQPQHF. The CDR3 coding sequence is TGCGCCAGCAGCCAAGAAGAGGGAAATCAGCCCCAGCATTTT.

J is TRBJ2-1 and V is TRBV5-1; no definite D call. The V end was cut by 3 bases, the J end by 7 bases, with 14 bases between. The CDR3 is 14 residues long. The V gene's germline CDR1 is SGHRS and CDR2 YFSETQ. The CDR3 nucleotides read TGCGCCAGCAGCTCTAAGTCGGCTACGAATGAGCAGTTCTTC. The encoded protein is CASSSKSATNEQFF.

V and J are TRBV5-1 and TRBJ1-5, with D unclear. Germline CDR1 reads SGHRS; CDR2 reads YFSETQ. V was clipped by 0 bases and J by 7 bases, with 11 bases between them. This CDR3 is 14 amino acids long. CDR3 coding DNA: TGCGCCAGCAGCTTGGAACCTTCCCACCAGCCCCAGCATTTT. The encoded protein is CASSLEPSHQPQHF.

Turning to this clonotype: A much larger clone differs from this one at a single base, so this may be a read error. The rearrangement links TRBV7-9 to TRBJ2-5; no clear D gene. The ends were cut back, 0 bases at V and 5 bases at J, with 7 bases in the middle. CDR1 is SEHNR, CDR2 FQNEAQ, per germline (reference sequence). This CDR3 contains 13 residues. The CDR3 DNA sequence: TGTGCCAGCAGCTTAGCTGGCCTGGAGACCCAGTACTTC. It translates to CASSLAGLETQYF.

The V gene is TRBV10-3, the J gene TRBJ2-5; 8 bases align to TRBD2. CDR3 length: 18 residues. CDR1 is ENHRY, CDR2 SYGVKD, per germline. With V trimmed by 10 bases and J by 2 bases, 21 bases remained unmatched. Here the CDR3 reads CATRRYSGGTSGQETQYF. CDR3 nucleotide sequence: TGTGCCACCAGGCGATACTCCGGCGGAACTAGCGGTCAAGAGACCCAGTACTTC.

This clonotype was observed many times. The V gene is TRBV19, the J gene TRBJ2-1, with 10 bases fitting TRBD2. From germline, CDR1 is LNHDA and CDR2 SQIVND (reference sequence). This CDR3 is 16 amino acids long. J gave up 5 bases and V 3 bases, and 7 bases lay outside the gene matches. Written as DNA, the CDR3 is TGTGCCAGTAGTATGGGGCTAGCGGGAGTTAACAATGAGCAGTTCTTC. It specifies CASSMGLAGVNNEQFF.

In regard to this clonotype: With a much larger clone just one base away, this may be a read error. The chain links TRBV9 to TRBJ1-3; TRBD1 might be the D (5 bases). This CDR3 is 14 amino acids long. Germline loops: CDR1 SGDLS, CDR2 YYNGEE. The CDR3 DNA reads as TGTTCCAGCAGCTACGGGACTACTGGAAACACCATATATTTT. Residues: CSSSYGTTGNTIYF.

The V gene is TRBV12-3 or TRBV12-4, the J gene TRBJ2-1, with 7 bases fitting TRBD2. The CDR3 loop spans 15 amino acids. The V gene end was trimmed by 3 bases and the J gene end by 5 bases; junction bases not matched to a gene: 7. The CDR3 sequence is CASSFRREFNNEQFF. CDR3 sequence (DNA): TGTGCCAGCAGTTTTCGGCGGGAGTTTAACAATGAGCAGTTCTTC.

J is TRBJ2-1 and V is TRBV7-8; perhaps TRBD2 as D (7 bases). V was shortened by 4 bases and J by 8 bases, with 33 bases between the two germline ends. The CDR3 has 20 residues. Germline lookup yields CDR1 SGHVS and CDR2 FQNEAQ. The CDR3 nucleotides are TGTGCCAGCAGCTCGTCCCCCCGGGGGGCGACTCGCGCGTTCTGGCATGAGCAGTTCTTC. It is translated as CASSSSPRGATRAFWHEQFF. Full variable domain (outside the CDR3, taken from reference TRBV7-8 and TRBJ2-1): GAGVSQSPRYKVAKRGQDVALRCDPISGHVSLFWYQQALGQGPEFLTYFQNEAQLDKSGLPSDRFFAERPEGSVSTLKIQRTQQEDSAVYLCASSSSPRGATRAFWHEQFFGPGTRLTVL.